This is a list of T cell receptor beta chains from one sample in a study of graft-versus-host responses after intestinal transplantation. No antigen has been assigned to these receptors. Using immunoSEQ multiplex PCR, the repertoire was profiled, and TCRdb retains in-frame clones only, with some absent. The sample has around 100,000 clones, around nine tenths seen once. The sample was unstimulated CD4+ T cells sorted from spleen or lymph node cells, taken before transplant. Receptor source: a human donor who was the organ donor for an intestinal transplant. The CDR3 runs from the conserved cysteine through the conserved F or W. A D gene is named only where the DNA matches it firmly. The size field is filled for only some rows; it gives once, few, many or a size class.

>-|TRBD1|TRBJ2-2|TRBV5-1
CASSLGGQGVPGELFF
TGCGCCAGCAGCTTGGGCGGACAGGGTGTTCCCGGGGAGCTGTTTTTT
>-|-|TRBJ1-4|TRBV30
CAWGTNEKLFF
TGTGCCTGGGGGACTAATGAAAAACTGTTTTTT
>-|-|TRBJ2-2|TRBV29-1
CSVESAASTGELFF
TGCAGCGTTGAATCCGCAGCGAGCACCGGGGAGCTGTTTTTT
>-|TRBD1|TRBJ2-7|TRBV30
CAWRGRQGRSGEQYF
TGTGCCTGGAGGGGGAGACAGGGCAGGTCGGGCGAGCAGTACTTC
>-|-|TRBJ1-5|TRBV27
CASSPRAGIPSQHF
TGTGCCAGCAGTCCCCGGGCAGGGATTCCGTCCCAGCATTTT
>-|-|TRBJ2-7|TRBV28
CASSLFTGRGYEQYF
TGTGCCAGCAGTTTATTTACGGGTAGAGGTTACGAGCAGTACTTC
>-|TRBD2|TRBJ2-7|TRBV19
CASSMGGSHYYYEQYF
TGTGCCAGTAGTATGGGGGGGTCCCACTACTACTACGAGCAGTACTTC
>-|-|TRBJ2-1|TRBV25-1
CASSGPAGKYPHYNEQFF
TGTGCCAGCAGTGGACCTGCAGGGAAATATCCTCACTACAATGAGCAGTTCTTC
>-|-|TRBJ1-2|TRBV30
CAWSSNYGYTF
TGTGCCTGGAGTTCTAACTATGGCTACACCTTC
>-|-|TRBJ2-3|TRBV6-1
CASKYPSTDTQYF
TGTGCCAGCAAATACCCTAGCACAGATACGCAGTATTTT
>-|-|TRBJ2-5|TRBV5-6
CASSLLGLVAEETQYF
TGTGCCAGCAGCCTACTAGGTCTAGTCGCCGAAGAGACCCAGTACTTC
>-|TRBD1|TRBJ1-1|TRBV7-8
CASSTQGAFNTEAFF
TGTGCCAGCAGCACACAGGGGGCCTTTAACACTGAAGCTTTCTTT
>few|-|TRBJ2-7|TRBV11-2
CASSLDRTASYEQYF
TGTGCCAGCAGCTTAGACCGGACGGCATCCTACGAGCAGTACTTC
>-|-|TRBJ2-3|TRBV7-2
CASSSDATDTQYF
TGTGCCAGCAGCAGTGACGCTACAGATACGCAGTATTTT
>-|-|TRBJ1-2|TRBV7-2
CASSLTGTTHGYTF
TGTGCCAGCAGCTTAACAGGAACCACCCATGGCTACACCTTC
>-|-|TRBJ1-4|TRBV18
CASSPKGQGNEKLFF
TGTGCCAGCTCACCCAAGGGACAAGGAAATGAAAAACTGTTTTTT
>-|-|TRBJ1-1|TRBV5-1
CASSADGATEAFF
TGCGCCAGCAGCGCTGACGGGGCCACTGAAGCTTTCTTT
>-|TRBD2|TRBJ2-7|TRBV5-6
CASSFPGLVAGTYEQYF
TGTGCCAGCAGCTTTCCGGGGCTGGTAGCGGGAACCTACGAGCAGTACTTC